The present T cell receptor beta chain was sequenced within a study of cytomegalovirus exposure and HLA in healthy donors. This PCR relied on a set of 60 Vbeta primers and 13 Jbeta primers. The protocol was immunoSEQ multiplex PCR, while the TCRdb copy is restricted to in-frame clones and leaves out a portion. This sample has around 150,000 clones, with 75% to 85% found just once. The CDR3 sequence is 15 residues long. V shed 3 bases, J shed 7 bases, and the junction held 11 bases outside the gene matches. CDR1 and CDR2 (germline): MNHNS, SASEGT. Sequencing was performed on PBMCs. The receptor's source is a man over 45 in good health and CMV-seronegative. The genes are TRBV6-1 and TRBJ2-5, with 7 positions matching TRBD2. CDR3 in amino acids: CASSDLASGARTQYF. DNA of the CDR3: TGTGCCAGCAGTGACTTGGCTAGCGGAGCTCGGACCCAGTACTTC.